This T cell receptor beta chain derives from a study of beta chain features in type 1 diabetes. Sorting of CD4+ naive, central memory, regulatory and stem cell-like memory cells was performed via CD45RO/CCR7/CD25/CD127/CD95/CD27. Expressed TCRB transcripts got sequenced, as all isolated RNA was reverse transcribed. The assay was immunoSEQ multiplex PCR, and TCRdb's table has in-frame clones only and misses some. Found here are more than 350,000 clones, roughly an eighth of them singletons; the top ten hold 0.045% to 0.06%. This clone was detected a few times. The germline V gene encodes CDR1 SQVTM and CDR2 ANQGSEA. The CDR3 totals 13 residues. Trimming pared 5 bases from V and 0 bases from J, leaving 10 bases between.

This sequence joins TRBV29-1 and TRBJ1-1; no reliable D call. Sequenced: naive CD4+ T cells from blood. The clonotype was recovered from a young woman in good health. The CDR3 reads CSVTRDMNTEAFF. Written as DNA, the CDR3 is TGCAGCGTTACTCGAGACATGAACACTGAAGCTTTCTTT.